The clone carrying this T cell receptor beta chain was found many times. The authors made cDNA by 5'RACE with 10-nucleotide random UMIs. MiXCR, run by TCRdb on the 5' RACE reads, gives a single entry per CDR3 protein. This table has 77,000 or so distinct CDR3 sequences, about 9.5% appearing once. Per germline, CDR1 LGHNA and CDR2 YNFKEQ. The V end lost 0 bases, the J end lost 8 bases, and 13 bases lay between the germline ends. This CDR3 is 14 amino acids long. Serving as healthy controls were blood bank volunteers based in Maryland, USA. This entry is derived from a study of neurological immune-mediated disorders.

The TCR was taken from a man aged 50 to 60 in good health. Sequencing was carried out using PBMCs. This chain uses TRBV4-2 with TRBJ1-2, with D unclear. The CDR3 is CASSQELGSVGYTF. The CDR3 region has the DNA TGTGCCAGCAGCCAAGAGTTGGGGTCCGTGGGCTACACCTTC.